This T cell receptor (beta chain) was retrieved from a study of blood T cell repertoires in COVID-19. As for the study in general: The cDNA or gDNA used as material had been derived from T cells, B-cell-depleted T cells, or PBMCs.

In germline, CDR1 is SGHDT, CDR2 YYEEEE. With 4 bases removed from V and 5 bases from J, the gap between germline ends came to 9 bases. The CDR3 is 13 amino acids. Libraries were prepared by immunoSEQ multiplex PCR; TCRdb keeps only in-frame clonotypes and omits some of them. The sample yields about 260,000 clones, about nine tenths seen once. This rearrangement joins TRBV5-6 to TRBJ1-4; D uncertain. Sequencing input: peripheral blood. This TCR was sampled from a woman in her thirties or forties with acute or convalescent COVID-19. The CDR3, as DNA: TGTGCCAGCAGCCCCTGGCAGAATGAAAAACTGTTTTTT. This gives the protein CASSPWQNEKLFF.